Each of the 25 T cell receptor beta chains below was sequenced from the same sample in a study of T cell responses to AZD1222 COVID-19 vaccine. Profiling relied on immunoSEQ multiplex PCR, and the TCRdb table lists in-frame clones only, not all of them. The data hold tens of thousands of clones, with about 93% observed a single time. The material was peripheral blood, obtained 28 days after the second AZD1222 dose. These receptors came from an adult who received the AZD1222 COVID-19 vaccine.

This chain joins TRBV12-3 or TRBV12-4 and TRBJ2-3; TRBD2 might be the D (5 bases). Trimming left V 4 bases short and J 14 bases short, with 16 bases between. The CDR3 is made up of 12 amino acids. The CDR3 DNA reads TGTGCCAGCAGTTCCTCCTACAAGAGGGCGTATTTT. Amino acid sequence: CASSSSYKRAYF.

This clone has more than one count but fewer than ten. This chain uses TRBV28 with TRBJ2-7; D not resolved. CDR3 length: 12 amino acids. Between the trimmed V and J ends, which lost 6 bases and 7 bases, there was a span of 13 bases. Germline V gives CDR1 MDHEN, CDR2 SYDVKM. CDR3 nucleotide sequence: TGTGCCAGCAGCCCCCCTACCGGGGAGCAGTACTTC. Translated, it gives CASSPPTGEQYF.

This clone was recorded once. The chain has TRBV6-1 and TRBJ2-2, with D tentatively TRBD1 or TRBD2 (6 bases each). Trimming took off 3 bases at V and 5 bases at J, with 13 bases between the two ends. The germline CDR1 and CDR2 sequences are MNHNS and SASEGT. This CDR3 contains 15 residues. In DNA, the CDR3 is TGTGCCAGCAGTGATACGGGGGCGTGGACCGGGGAGCTGTTTTTT. It codes for CASSDTGAWTGELFF.

The chain recombines TRBV29-1 with TRBJ1-1, with 8 bases matching TRBD1. V shed 4 bases and J 3 bases; nucleotides not matched to a gene: 7. The V gene's germline CDR1 is SQVTM and CDR2 ANQGSEA. The CDR3 runs 14 residues. CDR3 in DNA: TGCAGCGTTGGAAGGACAGGGCCGGACACTGAAGCTTTCTTT. This sequence encodes CSVGRTGPDTEAFF.

This chain connects TRBV9 to TRBJ2-7; the match to TRBD1 covers 7 bases. The V and J ends lost 4 bases and 3 bases, in that order; junction bases with no gene match: 10. The germline CDR1 and CDR2 sequences are SGDLS and YYNGEE. This CDR3 is 15 amino acids long. CDR3 sequence reads: CASSSRDRGIYEQYF. The CDR3, as DNA: TGTGCCAGCAGCTCCCGGGACAGAGGTATCTACGAGCAGTACTTC.

The rearrangement links TRBV7-9 to TRBJ2-6; D uncertain. Germline lookup yields CDR1 SEHNR and CDR2 FQNEAQ (reference sequence). The CDR3 consists of 13 residues. The V gene lost 5 bases and the J gene lost 2 bases, with 4 bases spanning the gap. The CDR3 nucleotides read TGTGCCAGCAGCCCCCCTGGGGCCAACGTCCTGACTTTC. This encodes CASSPPGANVLTF.

This chain links TRBV30 with TRBJ1-1; D remains unclear. Germline CDR1 GTSNPN, CDR2 SVGIG (reference sequence). V gave up 5 bases and J gave up 0 bases, with 4 bases separating them. The CDR3 is 11 residues long. Here the CDR3 DNA reads TGTGCCTGGCTCTTGAACACTGAAGCTTTCTTT. Amino acids: CAWLLNTEAFF. The full variable domain, its missing parts supplied by reference TRBV30 and TRBJ1-1, is SQTIHQWPATLVQPVGSPLSLECTVEGTSNPNLYWYRQAAGRGLQLLFYSVGIGQISSEVPQNLSASRPQDRQFILSSKKLLLSDSGFYLCAWLLNTEAFFGQGTRLTVV.

This chain links TRBV7-3 with TRBJ1-1; D not certain. CDR1 and CDR2 from the germline V gene are SGHTA and FQGTGA. The CDR3 spans 13 residues. Between the trimmed V and J ends, which lost 3 bases and 4 bases, there was a span of 9 bases. The CDR3 region has the DNA TGTGCCAGCAGCTTCGACTCGTTCACTGAAGCTTTCTTT. Translating it yields CASSFDSFTEAFF.

The chain carries TRBV18 and TRBJ1-2, with D tentatively TRBD1 (5 bases). The CDR3 covers 14 residues. V lost 3 bases and J 4 bases, leaving 12 bases between the germline ends. Germline lookup yields CDR1 KGHSH and CDR2 LQKENI. The CDR3 nucleotides are TGTGCCAGCTCACCGAACTCTGACAGCTATGGCTACACCTTC. Translation: CASSPNSDSYGYTF.

The chain has TRBV29-1 and TRBJ1-1; D is ambiguous. Germline CDR1 reads SQVTM; CDR2 reads ANQGSEA. The length of the CDR3 is 11 residues. V was clipped by 6 bases and J by 3 bases, with 8 bases between them. The CDR3 protein is CSVLTYTEAFF. In DNA form, the CDR3 reads TGCAGCGTCCTAACTTACACTGAAGCTTTCTTT. Complete variable domain (other parts from reference TRBV29-1 and TRBJ1-1): SAVISQKPSRDICQRGTSLTIQCQVDSQVTMMFWYRQQPGQSLTLIATANQGSEATYESGFVIDKFPISRPNLTFSTLTVSNMSPEDSSIYLCSVLTYTEAFFGQGTRLTVV.

The chain has TRBV30 and TRBJ2-3; the match to TRBD2 covers 11 bases. The CDR3 loop spans 14 amino acids. CDR1 GTSNPN and CDR2 SVGIG come from the germline V gene (reference sequence). V lost 3 bases, J lost 3 bases, and 2 bases stayed unmatched. CDR3 DNA: TGTGCCTGGAGCAGACTAGCGGGAACAGATACGCAGTATTTT. It yields the protein CAWSRLAGTDTQYF.

The chain couples TRBV12-3 or TRBV12-4 to TRBJ1-3; no firm D call. The CDR3 is 13 residues long. Trimming stripped 6 bases from V and 4 bases from J, with 10 bases between. CDR3 nucleotide sequence: TGTGCCAGCAGCAACAGTGCAGGAAACACCATATATTTT. Translated: CASSNSAGNTIYF.

The genes are TRBV29-1 and TRBJ2-6; the match to TRBD1 covers 10 bases. The CDR3 is 15 amino acids. Germline V gene sequence: CDR1 SQVTM, CDR2 ANQGSEA. V shed 8 bases, J shed 0 bases, and the junction held 4 bases outside the gene matches. The CDR3 here is CSLGTGASGANVLTF. The CDR3 DNA reads as TGCAGCCTCGGGACAGGGGCCTCTGGGGCCAACGTCCTGACTTTC.

The count of this clone is one. This chain joins TRBV19 and TRBJ1-2; possible D gene TRBD1, 6 bases. The CDR3 has 14 amino acids. V was pared by 3 bases and J by 2 bases, with 10 bases between. CDR1 LNHDA and CDR2 SQIVND come from the germline V gene (reference sequence). The CDR3 bases are TGTGCCAGTAGTATTATCGACAGGAACTATGGCTACACCTTC. Encoded protein: CASSIIDRNYGYTF.

The chain has TRBV7-2 and TRBJ2-5; 9 bases align to TRBD2. Germline lookup yields CDR1 SGHTA and CDR2 FQGNSA. With 5 bases clipped from V and 2 bases from J, the junction kept 15 bases outside the gene matches. The CDR3 covers 18 residues. This CDR3 reads CASSTPPLAGWMQETQYF. In DNA, the CDR3 is TGTGCCAGCAGCACACCCCCCCTAGCGGGGTGGATGCAAGAGACCCAGTACTTC.

CDR3 sequence (DNA): TGTGCCAGCAGTCCCTCGCCGGCGGCATTGGACACCGGGGAGCTGTTTTTT. Translated: CASSPSPAALDTGELFF. V and J are TRBV6-2 or TRBV6-3 and TRBJ2-2; D unclear. V lost 5 bases to trimming and J lost 3 bases, with 19 bases between them. The CDR3 length is 17 residues. Germline V CDR1 and CDR2: MNHEY, SVGEGT.

The V call is TRBV28, the J call TRBJ1-5; no reliable D call. The CDR3 has 16 residues. Germline loops: CDR1 MDHEN, CDR2 SYDVKM. The germline V and J ends were trimmed by 2 bases and 1 base, with 12 bases remaining between them. For the CDR3, the DNA is TGTGCCAGCAGTTTACGGGGTCTCGCGAGCAATCAGCCCCAGCATTTT. It encodes CASSLRGLASNQPQHF. Based on the CDR3 plus reference TRBV28 and TRBJ1-5, the full variable domain is DVKVTQSSRYLVKRTGEKVFLECVQDMDHENMFWYRQDPGLGLRLIYFSYDVKMKEKGDIPEGYSVSREKKERFSLILESASTNQTSMYLCASSLRGLASNQPQHFGDGTRLSIL.

The genes are TRBV30 and TRBJ1-1, with D hard to call. V lost 3 bases and J 9 bases, leaving 11 bases between the germline ends. The germline gives CDR1 GTSNPN, CDR2 SVGIG (reference sequence). CDR3 length: 11 amino acids. CDR3 sequence (DNA): TGTGCCTGGAGCGGCGCAGACAAAGCTTTCTTT. This encodes CAWSGADKAFF.

The chain uses TRBV13 and TRBJ2-3, with TRBD1 matching 7 bases. The CDR3 totals 13 residues. Germline assignment: CDR1 PRHDT and CDR2 FYEKMQ (reference sequence). Losses at the gene ends were 5 bases for V and 6 bases for J; bases not matched to a gene: 5. CDR3 amino acids: CASSIKTGDTQYF. The CDR3 DNA sequence: TGTGCCAGCAGCATCAAGACAGGGGATACGCAGTATTTT.

The chain recombines TRBV4-1 with TRBJ2-5, with 12 positions matching TRBD2. The CDR3 has 17 residues. Trimming removed 2 bases from V and 3 bases from J; junction bases left unmatched: 7. CDR1 is MGHRA and CDR2 is YSYEKL in the germline V gene. CDR3 sequence (DNA): TGCGCCAGCAGCCAATCTAGCGGGGGGGCTGGGGAAGAGACCCAGTACTTC. Amino acids: CASSQSSGGAGEETQYF.

The genes are TRBV5-4 and TRBJ1-1, with 7 bases fitting TRBD1. This CDR3 has 15 amino acids. J was trimmed by 6 bases and V by 2 bases; bases with no gene match: 10. Germline lookup yields CDR1 SGHNT and CDR2 YYREEE (reference sequence). CDR3 DNA: TGTGCCAGCAGCTTACAGGGGACGTGGGGACCTGAAGCTTTCTTT. Its protein is CASSLQGTWGPEAFF. The variable domain in full, completed from reference TRBV5-4 and TRBJ1-1, reads ETGVTQSPTHLIKTRGQQVTLRCSSQSGHNTVSWYQQALGQGPQFIFQYYREEENGRGNFPPRFSGLQFPNYSSELNVNALELDDSALYLCASSLQGTWGPEAFFGQGTRLTVV.

The rearrangement uses TRBV18 and TRBJ1-2; tentative D call: TRBD1 (5 bases). Trimming left V 2 bases short and J 2 bases short, with 6 bases between. The CDR3 loop spans 13 amino acids. Germline V CDR1 and CDR2: KGHSH, LQKENI. In nucleotides, the CDR3 is TGTGCCAGCTCACCAGACAGCAACTATGGCTACACCTTC. Protein product: CASSPDSNYGYTF.

The chain carries TRBV19 and TRBJ1-1; tentatively, D is TRBD1 (5 bases). V was clipped by 8 bases and J by 8 bases, with 9 bases between them. Germline CDR1 reads LNHDA; CDR2 reads SQIVND (reference sequence). The CDR3 totals 10 residues. CDR3 in DNA: TGTGCCAGTTTCGGGGCCGAAGCTTTCTTT. This encodes CASFGAEAFF.

The chain uses TRBV6-5 and TRBJ2-7, with 8 bases matching TRBD1. The CDR3 has 14 residues. V lost 5 bases to trimming and J lost 5 bases; unmatched junction nucleotides: 8. Germline values: CDR1 MNHEY, CDR2 SVGAGI. CDR3 protein: CASSLSDRVDEQYF. The CDR3 coding sequence is TGTGCCAGCAGTCTCTCGGACAGGGTGGACGAGCAGTACTTC.

The chain has TRBV5-1 and TRBJ1-6; 9 positions match TRBD1. Germline V CDR1 and CDR2: SGHRS, YFSETQ. V lost 2 bases and J lost 6; bases outside the gene matches: 9. CDR3 length: 17 residues. CDR3 in DNA: TGCGCCAGCAGCTTACAACCGGGACAGGGAGGTAATTCACCCCTCCACTTT. Translated, it gives CASSLQPGQGGNSPLHF. The full variable domain, its missing parts supplied by reference TRBV5-1 and TRBJ1-6, is KAGVTQTPRYLIKTRGQQVTLSCSPISGHRSVSWYQQTPGQGLQFLFEYFSETQRNKGNFPGRFSGRQFSNSRSEMNVSTLELGDSALYLCASSLQPGQGGNSPLHFGNGTRLTVT.